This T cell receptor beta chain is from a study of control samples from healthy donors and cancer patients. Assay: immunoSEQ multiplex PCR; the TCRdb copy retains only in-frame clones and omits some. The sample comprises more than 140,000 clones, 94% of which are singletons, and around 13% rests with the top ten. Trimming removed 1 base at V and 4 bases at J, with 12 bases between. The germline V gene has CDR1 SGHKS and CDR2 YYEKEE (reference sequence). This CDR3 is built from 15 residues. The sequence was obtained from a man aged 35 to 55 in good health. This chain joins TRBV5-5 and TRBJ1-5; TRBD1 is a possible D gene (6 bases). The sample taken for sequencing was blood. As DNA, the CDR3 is TGTGCCAGCAGCTTGTCACAGGGAGGGAATCAGCCCCAGCATTTT. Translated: CASSLSQGGNQPQHF. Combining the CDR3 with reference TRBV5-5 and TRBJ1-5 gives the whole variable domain DAGVTQSPTHLIKTRGQQVTLRCSPISGHKSVSWYQQVLGQGPQFIFQYYEKEERGRGNFPDRFSARQFPNYSSELNVNALLLGDSALYLCASSLSQGGNQPQHFGDGTRLSIL.